A single sample gave rise to the 25 T cell receptor beta chains below, sequenced in a study of T cells after yellow fever vaccination. TCRdb re-called the 5' RACE reads through MiXCR, storing one row per CDR3 protein. This sample has tens of thousands of distinct CDR3 sequences, with around 7.1% found just once. The starting material was CD8+ T cells sorted from PBMCs, obtained 9 to 10 days after the first yellow fever vaccination. These receptors came from a man younger than 35 who received the YFV17D yellow fever vaccine.

At least ten counts were recorded for this clonotype. The chain is built from TRBV10-3 and TRBJ1-2; 7 nucleotides line up with TRBD1. This CDR3 is 16 amino acids long. Trimming removed 2 bases from V and 5 bases from J; junction bases left unmatched: 11. CDR1 and CDR2 (germline): ENHRY, SYGVKD. The CDR3 DNA reads as TGTGCCATCAGTGAGGGAATGCCAGGGGGTGGATATGGCTACACCTTC. This gives the protein CAISEGMPGGGYGYTF.

This clonotype was recorded many times. The rearrangement links TRBV12-3 or TRBV12-4 to TRBJ2-5; weak D call: TRBD1 (5 bases). V gave up 6 bases and J gave up 0 bases, with 11 bases separating them. The CDR3 length is 14 residues. For the CDR3, the DNA is TGTGCCAGCAGGGCTCCAGGGTACCAAGAGACCCAGTACTTC. It encodes CASRAPGYQETQYF.

This clonotype was seen more than once but under ten times. This chain uses TRBV11-1 with TRBJ2-4, with a tentative D call TRBD1 (6 bases). With 5 bases removed from V and 0 bases from J, the gap between germline ends came to 20 bases. The CDR3 sequence is 18 residues long. Germline values: CDR1 SGHAT, CDR2 FQDESV (reference sequence). In DNA form, the CDR3 reads TGTGCCAGCAGCGACGGGACACGGACAAACCTAGCCAAAAACATTCAGTACTTC. It translates to CASSDGTRTNLAKNIQYF.

The chain carries TRBV7-9 and TRBJ2-3; 8 bases are shared with TRBD2. V was clipped by 4 bases and J by 2 bases; unmatched bases: 11. The CDR3 is 17 residues long. Germline-derived CDR1 and CDR2 are SEHNR and FQNEAQ (reference sequence). CDR3 amino acids: CASSSRPRGGSTDTQYF. The CDR3 nucleotides read TGTGCCAGCAGCTCCCGCCCTCGGGGGGGGTCCACAGATACGCAGTATTTT.

This clonotype was counted ten times or more. J is TRBJ1-2 and V is TRBV12-3 or TRBV12-4, with D possibly being TRBD1 (5 bases). CDR3 length equals 13 residues. The V end lost 3 bases, the J end lost 3 bases, and 8 bases lay between the germline ends. CDR3 coding DNA: TGTGCCAGCAGTTTCCAGGGATACTATGGCTACACCTTC. This sequence encodes CASSFQGYYGYTF.

This clonotype was observed a few times. The chain has TRBV7-2 and TRBJ2-7; D is unclear. The CDR3 consists of 13 residues. From germline, CDR1 is SGHTA and CDR2 FQGNSA. V was cut by 2 bases and J by 4 bases, with 9 bases left in between. The CDR3 region is CASSLTVMYEQYF. CDR3 bases: TGTGCCAGCAGCTTAACAGTTATGTACGAGCAGTACTTC.

This clonotype was found a few times. This sequence joins TRBV13 and TRBJ1-2; maybe TRBD1 (5 bases). The CDR3 totals 15 residues. V dropped 5 bases and J dropped 7 bases, with 20 bases sitting between them. Germline V gene data show CDR1 as PRHDT and CDR2 as FYEKMQ (reference sequence). CDR3 in amino acids: CASSLRGTELRGYTF. The DNA of the CDR3 is TGTGCCAGCAGCCTTCGGGGGACGGAGCTACGTGGCTACACCTTC.

This clonotype was counted many times. The chain joins TRBV5-1 to TRBJ2-7; D remains ambiguous. The CDR3 is made up of 13 amino acids. Germline loops: CDR1 SGHRS, CDR2 YFSETQ. Deletions cut 0 bases from V and 7 bases from J, with 11 bases between. CDR3 in amino acids: CASSLGPTGEQYV. CDR3 in DNA: TGCGCCAGCAGCTTGGGACCAACTGGGGAGCAGTACGTC.

This clonotype was observed a handful of times. V and J are TRBV20-1 and TRBJ2-1, with 10 bases aligning to TRBD1. The length of the CDR3 is 15 residues. CDR1 DFQATT and CDR2 SNEGSKA come from the germline V gene (reference sequence). V shed 3 bases and J 7 bases; nucleotides not matched to a gene: 9. CDR3 sequence: CSASIPGQGMNEQFF. CDR3 nucleotide sequence: TGCAGTGCTAGTATCCCGGGACAGGGGATGAATGAGCAGTTCTTC.

The chain couples TRBV5-6 to TRBJ2-7, with a tentative D call TRBD2 (5 bases). CDR3 length equals 12 residues. Germline V gene lookup returns CDR1 SGHDT and CDR2 YYEEEE. The ends were cut back, 1 base at V and 4 bases at J, with 6 bases in the middle. The CDR3 DNA reads as TGTGCCAGCAGCTTGTCGGGGTACGAGCAGTACGTC. It is translated as CASSLSGYEQYV.

This clonotype was recorded at least ten times. CDR3 region: CASRYRGTGELFF. DNA of the CDR3: TGTGCCAGCAGGTACAGGGGGACCGGGGAGCTGTTTTTT. The V call is TRBV7-2, the J call TRBJ2-2; 8 bases agree with TRBD1. The CDR3 is made up of 13 amino acids. Trimming cost V 6 bases and J 5 bases; bases outside gene matches: 2. The V gene's germline CDR1 is SGHTA and CDR2 FQGNSA.

This clonotype has ten or more counts. This rearrangement joins TRBV12-3 or TRBV12-4 to TRBJ2-7; D gene unclear. This CDR3 has 11 amino acids. Trimming pared 7 bases from V and 7 bases from J, leaving 11 bases between. This CDR3 reads CASILGGEQYV. DNA for the CDR3: TGTGCCAGCATCCTGGGTGGGGAGCAGTACGTC.

This clonotype was counted at least ten times. J is TRBJ2-3 and V is TRBV4-1, with 8 bases identical to TRBD1. Losses at the gene ends were 2 bases for V and 0 bases for J; bases not matched to a gene: 4. This CDR3 comprises 16 residues. CDR1 is MGHRA, CDR2 YSYEKL, per germline. The CDR3 is CASSQPRTGSTDTQYF. CDR3 coding DNA: TGCGCCAGCAGCCAACCCCGGACAGGGAGCACAGATACGCAGTATTTT.

This clonotype came up many times. The rearrangement links TRBV28 to TRBJ1-2, with D perhaps matching TRBD1 (6 bases). CDR3 length equals 15 residues. The V end was cut by 6 bases, the J end by 2 bases, with 16 bases between. Germline CDR1 MDHEN, CDR2 SYDVKM. The CDR3 bases are TGTGCCAGCAGCCCCCCTGACAGGCAGAACTATGGCTACACCTTC. Residues: CASSPPDRQNYGYTF.

This clonotype was counted many times. The chain links TRBV7-6 to TRBJ2-1, with D possibly TRBD1 on 6 matching bases. The CDR3 is 14 residues long. The V gene's germline CDR1 is SGHVS and CDR2 FNYEAQ. V was shortened by 2 bases and J by 5 bases, with 10 bases between the two germline ends. CDR3 DNA: TGTGCCAGCAGCTTAACTCAGGGGAACAATGAGCAGTTCTTC. Translated, it gives CASSLTQGNNEQFF. The full variable domain, in which reference TRBV7-6 and TRBJ2-1 provide the parts outside the CDR3, is GAGVSQSPRYKVTKRGQDVALRCDPISGHVSLYWYRQALGQGPEFLTYFNYEAQQDKSGLPNDRFSAERPEGSISTLTIQRTEQRDSAMYRCASSLTQGNNEQFFGPGTRLTVL.

The chain employs TRBV9 and TRBJ2-2; no clear D. This CDR3 contains 17 residues. The V and J ends lost 0 bases and 4 bases respectively, with 16 bases between them. CDR1 is SGDLS and CDR2 is YYNGEE in the germline V gene. The CDR3 nucleotides are TGTGCCAGCAGCGTAGAGTGGTACGGTGTCGGCACCGGGGAGCTGTTTTTT. It is translated as CASSVEWYGVGTGELFF.

There are a few counts of this clonotype. V usage is TRBV6-5 and J usage is TRBJ2-7; weak D call: TRBD2 (5 bases). The CDR3 covers 16 residues. The V end was cut by 4 bases, the J end by 0 bases, with 16 bases between. The germline V gene encodes CDR1 MNHEY and CDR2 SVGAGI. The CDR3 coding sequence is TGTGCCAGCAGTTCCCAAATAGGGAGAAGCTCCTACGAGCAGTACTTC. Encoded protein: CASSSQIGRSSYEQYF.

In this sample, this clonotype turned up many times. The chain combines TRBV7-3 with TRBJ2-7; D possibly matches TRBD1 or TRBD2 (5 bases each). The V gene's germline CDR1 is SGHTA and CDR2 FQGTGA. Trimming removed 5 bases at V and 4 bases at J, with 15 bases between. The CDR3 extends over 14 amino acids. CDR3 DNA sequence: TGTGCCAGCAGCGCGGGCCCAGGGAGTTACGAGCAGTACTTC. Translation gives CASSAGPGSYEQYF. Combining the CDR3 with reference TRBV7-3 and TRBJ2-7 gives the whole variable domain GAGVSQTPSNKVTEKGKYVELRCDPISGHTALYWYRQSLGQGPEFLIYFQGTGAADDSGLPNDRFFAVRPEGSVSTLKIQRTERGDSAVYLCASSAGPGSYEQYFGPGTRLTVT.

This clonotype was recorded at least ten times. V and J are TRBV4-3 and TRBJ1-2; D gene uncertain. The V gene's germline CDR1 is LGHNA and CDR2 YSLEER. The CDR3 consists of 16 residues. V lost 0 bases and J 4 bases, leaving 15 bases between the germline ends. The CDR3 here is CASSQDLGERFYGYTF. The CDR3 coding sequence is TGCGCCAGCAGCCAAGATCTCGGGGAGCGATTCTATGGCTACACCTTC.

This clonotype occurred many times. The chain carries TRBV12-3 or TRBV12-4 and TRBJ1-1; D not resolved. The CDR3 spans 13 residues. Trimming took 1 base from V and 2 from J, leaving 5 bases between them. CDR3 nucleotide sequence: TGTGCCAGCAGTTTAGAGGACAACACTGAAGCTTTCTTT. Its translation is CASSLEDNTEAFF.

This clonotype appeared many times. This rearrangement joins TRBV4-3 to TRBJ2-2; 11 positions match TRBD1. Germline CDR1 and CDR2: LGHNA and YSLEER. The CDR3 is 15 amino acids. The ends lost 2 bases at V and 5 bases at J; junction bases unmatched: 1. The CDR3 region has the DNA TGCGCCAGCAGCCAATGGGACAGGGGGACCGGGGAGCTGTTTTTT. This codes for CASSQWDRGTGELFF.

This clonotype was observed a handful of times. This rearrangement joins TRBV2 to TRBJ1-1; possible D gene TRBD1, 5 bases. Per germline, CDR1 SNHLY and CDR2 FYNNEI. The CDR3 runs 17 residues. The V and J ends lost 7 bases and 4 bases respectively, with 25 bases between them. The CDR3: CASTSRGRVRVGTEAFF. The CDR3 bases are TGTGCCAGCACCTCGAGAGGCAGGGTGCGCGTGGGCACTGAAGCTTTCTTT. The variable domain in full, completed from reference TRBV2 and TRBJ1-1, reads EPEVTQTPSHQVTQMGQEVILRCVPISNHLYFYWYRQILGQKVEFLVSFYNNEISEKSEIFDDQFSVERPDGSNFTLKIRSTKLEDSAMYFCASTSRGRVRVGTEAFFGQGTRLTVV.

This clonotype turned up a few times. The chain couples TRBV5-4 to TRBJ2-1; 9 bases fit TRBD2. Germline-derived CDR1 and CDR2 are SGHNT and YYREEE (reference sequence). This CDR3 has 19 residues. Trimming cost V 5 bases and J 8 bases; bases outside gene matches: 23. As DNA, the CDR3 is TGTGCCAGCAGGTTCCTTGCGGGGGGGAGCCCGACAGGTTGGTATGAGCAGTTCTTC. Translation gives CASRFLAGGSPTGWYEQFF.

V is TRBV9 and J is TRBJ2-3, with D possibly TRBD2 on 6 matching bases. Trimming removed 4 bases at V and 0 bases at J, with 18 bases between. Germline V gene data show CDR1 as SGDLS and CDR2 as YYNGEE. The CDR3 is 17 amino acids. DNA of the CDR3: TGTGCCAGCAGCCCCCACGTGGGGCGGGGAAGCACAGATACGCAGTATTTT. Encoded protein: CASSPHVGRGSTDTQYF. Full variable domain (missing parts from reference TRBV9 and TRBJ2-3): DSGVTQTPKHLITATGQRVTLRCSPRSGDLSVYWYQQSLDQGLQFLIQYYNGEERAKGNILERFSAQQFPDLHSELNLSSLELGDSALYFCASSPHVGRGSTDTQYFGPGTRLTVL.

This clonotype showed up just a few times. The chain employs TRBV7-2 and TRBJ2-1; no reliable D call. The ends were cut back, 4 bases at V and 4 bases at J, with 5 bases in the middle. Germline CDR1 reads SGHTA; CDR2 reads FQGNSA. The CDR3 runs 12 residues. The CDR3 here is CASSSLYNEQFF. CDR3 DNA sequence: TGTGCCAGCAGCTCCCTATACAATGAGCAGTTCTTC.